One and the same sample provided the 16 T cell receptor beta chains below, sequenced in a study of cytomegalovirus exposure and HLA in healthy donors. A multiplex PCR was run with 60 Vbeta primers and 13 Jbeta primers. This table comes from immunoSEQ multiplex PCR, and its TCRdb copy is limited to in-frame clones, with some not included. This sample has approximately 130,000 clones, with around 78% found just once. The sample taken for sequencing was PBMCs. The receptors shown here come from a woman between 50 and 59 years old in good health and CMV-seronegative.

The rearrangement links TRBV29-1 to TRBJ2-3, with D possibly being TRBD2 (5 bases). CDR1 is SQVTM and CDR2 is ANQGSEA in the germline V gene. The V end was cut by 0 bases, the J end by 3 bases, with 16 bases between. The CDR3 has 16 amino acids. DNA for the CDR3: TGCAGCGTTGAAGAAGGAGGAATGCGACGTACAGATACGCAGTATTTT. Amino acid sequence: CSVEEGGMRRTDTQYF.

The table lists this clone with a count of one. The chain couples TRBV18 to TRBJ2-5; D remains ambiguous. CDR1 KGHSH and CDR2 LQKENI come from the germline V gene. The CDR3 totals 16 residues. The V gene lost 1 base and the J gene lost 2 bases, with 14 bases spanning the gap. In DNA, the CDR3 is TGTGCCAGCTCACCACAAACACTAATACCTCAAGAGACCCAGTACTTC. Its protein is CASSPQTLIPQETQYF.

V usage is TRBV7-2 and J usage is TRBJ1-5; 7 bases align to TRBD1. Germline V lookup: CDR1 SGHTA, CDR2 FQGNSA. The CDR3 consists of 14 residues. The J segment lost 2 bases and the V segment lost 5 bases, leaving 3 bases of the junction unmatched. CDR3 nucleotide sequence: TGTGCCAGCAGCCCAGGACAGGGCAATCAGCCCCAGCATTTT. Translated, it gives CASSPGQGNQPQHF.

This chain joins TRBV5-1 and TRBJ1-1; D is unclear. V was trimmed by 4 bases and J by 0 bases, leaving 13 bases between them. CDR3 length equals 15 residues. Germline V lookup: CDR1 SGHRS, CDR2 YFSETQ. The CDR3 protein is CASSRVQGMNTEAFF. The CDR3 DNA is TGCGCCAGCAGCCGGGTACAAGGAATGAACACTGAAGCTTTCTTT.

The genes are TRBV4-1 and TRBJ1-1; TRBD1 agrees at 7 bases. The junction had 10 bases not matched to a gene; V was cut back by 4 bases and J by 5 bases. Germline V lookup: CDR1 MGHRA, CDR2 YSYEKL. The CDR3 spans 15 residues. CDR3 nucleotide sequence: TGCGCCAGCAGCCCTAATGACAGGGCGATGACTGAAGCTTTCTTT. This codes for CASSPNDRAMTEAFF.

V usage is TRBV7-2 and J usage is TRBJ1-2; D call uncertain. Between the trimmed V and J ends, which lost 2 bases and 5 bases, there was a span of 12 bases. Germline V CDR1 and CDR2: SGHTA, FQGNSA. CDR3 length: 14 amino acids. The CDR3 here is CASSLREGWYGYTF. The CDR3 DNA reads TGTGCCAGCAGCTTAAGAGAGGGCTGGTATGGCTACACCTTC. The full variable domain, its missing parts supplied by reference TRBV7-2 and TRBJ1-2, is GAGVSQSPSNKVTEKGKDVELRCDPISGHTALYWYRQSLGQGLEFLIYFQGNSAPDKSGLPSDRFSAERTGGSVSTLTIQRTQQEDSAVYLCASSLREGWYGYTFGSGTRLTVV.

The chain is built from TRBV7-8 and TRBJ1-1; 9 bases match TRBD1. From germline, CDR1 is SGHVS and CDR2 FQNEAQ. The CDR3 length is 16 residues. After removal of 1 base from V and 4 bases from J, the junction contained 7 bases not matched to a gene. For the CDR3, the DNA is TGTGCCAGCAGCTTAGGGGACAGGGTGGCGAGCACTGAAGCTTTCTTT. It yields the protein CASSLGDRVASTEAFF.

The chain links TRBV5-1 to TRBJ1-2, with 11 bases fitting TRBD1. This CDR3 spans 14 amino acids. In germline, CDR1 is SGHRS, CDR2 YFSETQ. V was clipped by 4 bases and J by 6 bases; unmatched bases: 5. CDR3 DNA sequence: TGCGCCAGCAGCCTCGGGACAGGGGGGGATGGCTACACCTTC. Its protein product is CASSLGTGGDGYTF.

The genes are TRBV4-1 and TRBJ2-2; D gene ambiguous. Trimming shortened V by 1 base and J by 5 bases, and 5 bases separated the two germline ends. Germline loops: CDR1 MGHRA, CDR2 YSYEKL. The CDR3 loop spans 13 amino acids. The CDR3 nucleotides are TGCGCCAGCAGCCAAGGGGCTACCGGGGAGCTGTTTTTT. Protein product: CASSQGATGELFF.

The chain recombines TRBV6-5 with TRBJ2-7; D perhaps matches TRBD2 (5 bases). CDR3 length equals 10 residues. The V and J ends lost 4 bases and 9 bases respectively, with 7 bases between them. CDR1 and CDR2 (germline): MNHEY, SVGAGI. CDR3 loop: CASSSGGQYV. CDR3 bases: TGTGCCAGCAGTTCCGGAGGGCAGTACGTC.

J is TRBJ2-3 and V is TRBV7-2, with 8 bases lining up with TRBD1. Germline lookup yields CDR1 SGHTA and CDR2 FQGNSA. The CDR3 has 14 amino acids. The junction had 9 bases not matched to a gene; V was cut back by 5 bases and J by 8 bases. CDR3 DNA sequence: TGTGCCAGCAGCCCCACACCCCAGGGGGCTACGCAGTATTTT. Amino acids: CASSPTPQGATQYF.

This chain joins TRBV25-1 and TRBJ2-3, with TRBD1 identical over 11 bases. Germline-derived CDR1 and CDR2 are MGHDK and SYGVNS. The length of the CDR3 is 15 residues. V lost 6 bases, J lost 4 bases, and 6 bases stayed unmatched. Written as DNA, the CDR3 is TGTGCCAGCAGCCTCAGGACAGGGGGCCCAGATACGCAGTATTTT. This sequence encodes CASSLRTGGPDTQYF.

The chain uses TRBV29-1 and TRBJ2-7; the match to TRBD1 covers 10 bases. After removal of 7 bases from V and 5 bases from J, the junction contained 8 bases not matched to a gene. This CDR3 region has 13 residues. Germline CDR1 reads SQVTM; CDR2 reads ANQGSEA. CDR3 sequence (DNA): TGCAGCGGAGGGACAGGGGATTCCAACGAGCAGTACTTC. Translating it yields CSGGTGDSNEQYF.

For this clone: Other DNA sequences in the sample encode the same CDR3. The V call is TRBV15, the J call TRBJ1-1, with a tentative D call TRBD1 (5 bases). The CDR3 is made up of 14 amino acids. The V end was cut by 1 base, the J end by 1 base, with 7 bases between. CDR1 LNHNV and CDR2 YYDKDF come from the germline V gene (reference sequence). The CDR3 sequence is CATSRGGGNTEAFF. The CDR3 DNA sequence: TGTGCCACCAGCAGAGGCGGGGGGAACACTGAAGCTTTCTTT.

The gene calls are TRBV21-1 and TRBJ2-7; the tabulated D call, TRBD1, remains unverified against the DNA. TRBV21-1 is a known pseudogene. The CDR3 covers 15 residues. CDR3 coding DNA: TGTGCCAGCATCCTAGGACAGGCTTTTTCCTACGAGCAGTACTTC. Translating it yields CASILGQAFSYEQYF.

The chain employs TRBV5-1 and TRBJ2-1; 7 nucleotides align to TRBD2. The ends lost 0 bases at V and 6 bases at J; junction bases unmatched: 6. CDR3 length: 15 amino acids. Germline loops: CDR1 SGHRS, CDR2 YFSETQ. CDR3 residues: CASSLAMGGGNEQFF. Written as DNA, the CDR3 is TGCGCCAGCAGCTTGGCTATGGGCGGGGGCAATGAGCAGTTCTTC.